This T cell receptor (beta chain) was profiled in a study of shared clonotypes between healthy human individuals (dated by TCRdb to 2018 to 2020). Looking at the study overall: Three men and two women, aged 18 to 49 years, made up the cohort. Libraries were prepared and TCR repertoires were sequenced by different laboratories using diverse techniques, in order to increase sequencing depth and limit assay-specific biases. Each donor's leukapheresis produced roughly between about 0.8 and 8.9 billion PBMCs. Blood TCR repertoires of about five healthy adults were deeply sequenced to estimate repertoire size and the extent of clonotype sharing between individuals. Per donor, three plates each were used for CD4 naive and CD4 memory, two for CD8 naive, and one for CD8 memory. The investigation overall reported the following: Estimated clonotype richness was generally larger for naive than for memory subsets. Pairwise subsampling led to the expectation that sequencing depth would affect the degree of clonotype sharing among donors. About 5% of naive CD4, approximately 3.7% of naive CD8, roughly 2.4% of memory CD4, and around 0.4% of memory CD8 clonotypes were shared across several donors. Incomplete sequencing was indicated by rarefaction of sorted-subset datasets, despite the large sequencing depth. Because the study included only a small number of donors, the genetic and exposure-history diversity represented was limited. Higher generation probabilities were observed for clonotypes shared by all four sorted-subset donors than for non-shared clonotypes. Sampling was restricted to blood, and TCR repertoires in tissue are likely to differ from TCR repertoires in blood.

This clone was counted between two and nine times. Its antigen remains unidentified. One base away there is no much larger clone; base qualities are not given. Using the deep immunoSEQ assay, multiplex PCR amplified TCR CDR3 regions from genomic DNA. Extracted genomic DNA from each cell subset was spread evenly across all wells of several immunoSEQ 96-well plates, with each plate serving as a replicate. For sorted subsets, around 0.2 ug of genomic DNA, equivalent to 30,000 or so T cell genomes, went into each replicate PCR. Purified libraries were quantified with a Qubit 3.0 fluorometer, sized on a Bioanalyzer 2100, and re-quantified with the KAPA Library Quantification kit. A separate single-read 150-cycle Illumina NextSeq 550 flow cell was used to sequence each immunoSEQ 96-well plate. For the original study's pipeline: The immunoSEQ output contained only junctional sequences without quality scores, so filtering could not match that applied to full-length reads. To assign V/J genes and CDR3, sequences were annotated using PyIR, a Python wrapper for IgBLAST v1.9, with IMGT germline references. Reads with weak V/J assignments (E-value above 1e-6), missing CDR3, stop codons, out-of-frame junctions, or ambiguous translated residues were removed. A V3J clonotype was defined by an identical inferred V gene, J gene, and CDR3 amino acid sequence. The percentage overlap between two repertoires was calculated by dividing the number of shared unique clonotypes by the size of the smaller repertoire. Repertoire richness was assessed with RTK rarefaction, the Chao1 estimator, and Recon v2.1 estimates of unobserved clonotypes. Generation probabilities were computed with OLGA for all TCRbeta clonotypes obtained by the gDNA method from several donors. TCRdb retrieved this table from immuneACCESS and kept in-frame rearrangements only. Not all clones are present; in checked studies, unresolved V genes account for under half, and no reason is known for the remainder. Clone size and the V and J calls come from that table; the DNA yielded D and trimming. In all, the sample holds roughly 2,000,000 clones, and roughly 95% of those were seen once. The ten largest clonotypes hold around 1% of the sample.

V loses 2 bases, J loses 5 bases, and the germline ends lie 19 bases apart. Taken from cysteine to phenylalanine, the CDR3 has 17 residues. Only CDR3 DNA is held: 51 bases, read in frame from base 1. Based on the germline V gene, the CDR1 and CDR2 sequences are SGHTA and FQGTGA. For the CD8 naive samples, CD45RO-negative cells were positively selected for CCR7, yielding a CD45RA+CCR7+ population from which TemRA cells were excluded. Healthy HIV-negative adults with no recently reported acute infections or vaccinations were included as donors. Every donor was a Caucasian adult living in Nashville, Tennessee, USA. Blood was obtained by leukapheresis, after which PBMCs were separated by Ficoll-Histopaque density gradient centrifugation and cryopreserved in liquid nitrogen vapor phase. Purity and quantity of every magnetically sorted T cell population were checked by analytical flow cytometry. From each sorted fraction, genomic DNA was isolated and quantified by UV absorbance on a Nanodrop 2000c.

This TCR derives from a man between 18 and 35 years old in good health. The sample taken for sequencing was naive CD8+ T cells sorted from blood. The cell subset or site label corresponds to: CD45RA+CCR7+. This chain is built from TRBV7-3 and TRBJ2-1, with the D call perhaps TRBD1 or TRBD2, as 5 bases match in each case. CDR3 sequence: CASSLGPLGAAHNEQFF. DNA sequence: TGTGCCAGCAGCTTAGGACCACTAGGGGCAGCTCACAATGAGCAGTTCTTC.